Below are 27 T cell receptor beta chains sequenced from a single sample in a study of cytomegalovirus exposure and HLA in healthy donors. PCR amplification relied on 60 Vbeta primers (plus 13 Jbeta primers). The assay was immunoSEQ multiplex PCR, and TCRdb's table has in-frame clones only and misses some. The data show 150,000 to 180,000 clones, with 70% to 90% seen just once and about 2.4% held by the top ten. The sample was PBMCs. The receptors were gathered from a woman aged 18-35 years in good health and CMV-seronegative.

The sample holds a few counts of this clone. The V gene is TRBV13, the J gene TRBJ2-3, with D maybe TRBD2 (5 bases). CDR3 length: 15 amino acids. Per the germline V gene, CDR1 is PRHDT and CDR2 is FYEKMQ (reference sequence). V dropped 5 bases and J dropped 0 bases, with 12 bases sitting between them. In DNA form, the CDR3 reads TGTGCCAGCAGCCCAGAGGGAGTTAGCACAGATACGCAGTATTTT. Translation: CASSPEGVSTDTQYF.

The chain has TRBV15 and TRBJ2-3; weak D call: TRBD2 (6 bases). The germline V and J ends were trimmed by 1 base and 4 bases, with 15 bases remaining between them. Germline V gene sequence: CDR1 LNHNV, CDR2 YYDKDF (reference sequence). CDR3 size: 16 residues. The CDR3 loop is CATSRGRASPPDTQYF. The CDR3 DNA sequence: TGTGCCACCAGCAGAGGGAGGGCTAGCCCCCCAGATACGCAGTATTTT.

The chain combines TRBV19 with TRBJ2-3; D may be TRBD1 (6 bases). This CDR3 spans 15 amino acids. V gave up 4 bases and J gave up 0 bases, with 11 bases separating them. Germline lookup yields CDR1 LNHDA and CDR2 SQIVND (reference sequence). DNA for the CDR3: TGTGCCAGTAGTACGGGACAACTCAGCACAGATACGCAGTATTTT. Amino acid sequence: CASSTGQLSTDTQYF. Complete variable domain (other parts from reference TRBV19 and TRBJ2-3): DGGITQSPKYLFRKEGQNVTLSCEQNLNHDAMYWYRQDPGQGLRLIYYSQIVNDFQKGDIAEGYSVSREKKESFPLTVTSAQKNPTAFYLCASSTGQLSTDTQYFGPGTRLTVL.

This chain joins TRBV7-2 and TRBJ1-1; 7 positions agree with TRBD1. CDR1 and CDR2 from the germline V gene are SGHTA and FQGNSA. There are 15 residues in the CDR3. With 5 bases clipped from V and 0 bases from J, the junction kept 6 bases outside the gene matches. The CDR3 region has the DNA TGTGCCAGCAGCACGAGGACAGGCATGAACACTGAAGCTTTCTTT. Translated: CASSTRTGMNTEAFF.

The chain employs TRBV6-5 and TRBJ1-5, with TRBD1 matching 8 bases. Germline V gene lookup returns CDR1 MNHEY and CDR2 SVGAGI. The CDR3 sequence is 16 residues long. J lost 6 bases, V lost 4 bases, and 11 bases had no gene match. The DNA for the CDR3 is TGTGCCAGCAGTTCGGGCCTGACAGGGGTAGGTCAGCCCCAGCATTTT. Its translation is CASSSGLTGVGQPQHF.

This chain uses TRBV15 with TRBJ1-6; 9 bases agree with TRBD1. The CDR3 extends over 15 amino acids. From germline, CDR1 is LNHNV and CDR2 YYDKDF (reference sequence). The V and J ends lost 3 bases and 7 bases, in that order; junction bases with no gene match: 4. The CDR3 DNA follows: TGTGCCACCAGCAGGAGAGGACAGGGGAATTCACCCCTCCACTTT. This gives the protein CATSRRGQGNSPLHF.

The chain is built from TRBV4-3 and TRBJ2-3, with 7 bases that match TRBD2. This CDR3 region has 17 residues. Germline CDR1 LGHNA, CDR2 YSLEER. V was clipped by 0 bases and J by 6 bases; unmatched bases: 12. The chain's CDR3 is CASSQDTQRGDSDTQYF. CDR3 sequence (DNA): TGCGCCAGCAGCCAAGATACCCAGCGGGGAGACTCTGATACGCAGTATTTT.

The chain employs TRBV7-6 and TRBJ2-5; TRBD1 might be the D (5 bases). Germline CDR1 reads SGHVS; CDR2 reads FNYEAQ. The CDR3 covers 14 residues. Between the trimmed V and J ends, which lost 5 bases and 5 bases, there was a span of 15 bases. The CDR3: CASSPTQGWETQYF. The CDR3 nucleotides are TGTGCCAGCAGCCCCACCCAGGGCTGGGAGACCCAGTACTTC.

The chain joins TRBV5-5 to TRBJ2-1; D not resolved. CDR1 SGHKS and CDR2 YYEKEE come from the germline V gene (reference sequence). The CDR3 loop spans 16 amino acids. V was shortened by 0 bases and J by 0 bases, with 10 bases between the two germline ends. The DNA of the CDR3 is TGTGCCAGCAGCTTGGGAGTCGATCGCTCCTACAATGAGCAGTTCTTC. This gives the protein CASSLGVDRSYNEQFF. Using reference TRBV5-5 and TRBJ2-1 for the parts outside the CDR3, the full variable domain is DAGVTQSPTHLIKTRGQQVTLRCSPISGHKSVSWYQQVLGQGPQFIFQYYEKEERGRGNFPDRFSARQFPNYSSELNVNALLLGDSALYLCASSLGVDRSYNEQFFGPGTRLTVL.

The chain carries TRBV7-2 and TRBJ2-2; D is possibly TRBD1 (5 bases). The V end was cut by 1 base, the J end by 3 bases, with 6 bases between. Germline V gene lookup returns CDR1 SGHTA and CDR2 FQGNSA. The CDR3 consists of 14 residues. CDR3 loop: CASSLGGHTGELFF. The CDR3 DNA is TGTGCCAGCAGCTTAGGGGGCCACACCGGGGAGCTGTTTTTT.

The chain uses TRBV29-1 and TRBJ1-2; D possibly corresponds to TRBD1 (6 bases). The germline V gene encodes CDR1 SQVTM and CDR2 ANQGSEA. The CDR3 sequence is 13 residues long. Trimming took 2 bases from V and 1 from J, leaving 8 bases between them. The CDR3, as DNA: TGCAGCGTTGAAACAGGGTTTAACTATGGCTACACCTTC. Translating it yields CSVETGFNYGYTF.

In this sample, this clone turned up a few times. The chain employs TRBV6-6 and TRBJ1-2, with 8 bases matching TRBD1. The V gene end was trimmed by 5 bases and the J gene end by 2 bases; junction bases not matched to a gene: 7. There are 15 residues in the CDR3. In germline, CDR1 is MNHNY, CDR2 SVGAGI (reference sequence). CDR3 in DNA: TGTGCCAGCAGTCCAAGACAGGGGACGAACTATGGCTACACCTTC. Protein: CASSPRQGTNYGYTF.

This clone has just one count. This chain links TRBV7-6 with TRBJ2-3; 10 bases align to TRBD2. Losses at the gene ends were 2 bases for V and 3 bases for J; bases not matched to a gene: 5. The CDR3 is 16 residues long. Germline assignment: CDR1 SGHVS and CDR2 FNYEAQ. This CDR3 is CASSLSGGAGTDTQYF. The CDR3 bases are TGTGCCAGCAGCTTAAGCGGGGGGGCCGGGACAGATACGCAGTATTTT.

This chain connects TRBV6-1 to TRBJ2-7, with 11 bases matching TRBD1. Trimming cost V 5 bases and J 2 bases; bases outside gene matches: 5. The germline CDR1 and CDR2 sequences are MNHNS and SASEGT. The CDR3 is 15 residues long. The CDR3 loop is CASSHGGQGAYEQYF. CDR3 in DNA: TGTGCCAGCAGTCACGGGGGACAGGGGGCCTACGAGCAGTACTTC.

The rearrangement links TRBV7-9 to TRBJ1-5; the D is unclear. CDR1 is SEHNR and CDR2 is FQNEAQ in the germline V gene (reference sequence). V dropped 1 base and J dropped 6 bases, with 13 bases sitting between them. The CDR3 contains 15 residues. The CDR3 is CASSLGGGSGQPQHF. In nucleotides, the CDR3 is TGTGCCAGCAGCTTAGGGGGAGGGTCGGGTCAGCCCCAGCATTTT.

The chain joins TRBV5-1 to TRBJ2-4; no reliable D call. The V end was cut by 0 bases, the J end by 3 bases, with 10 bases between. In germline, CDR1 is SGHRS, CDR2 YFSETQ. The CDR3 spans 15 residues. The CDR3 spells CASSLDSLGKNIQYF. Written as DNA, the CDR3 is TGCGCCAGCAGCTTGGACTCTCTAGGCAAAAACATTCAGTACTTC.

This rearrangement joins TRBV27 to TRBJ2-7; 7 bases match TRBD1. V lost 6 bases, J lost 0 bases, and 17 bases stayed unmatched. The CDR3 has 18 amino acids. Germline CDR1 and CDR2: MNHEY and SMNVEV (reference sequence). The CDR3: CASSKYRGPTPNSYEQYF. CDR3 DNA: TGTGCCAGCAGCAAATACAGGGGCCCCACCCCAAACTCCTACGAGCAGTACTTC.

V is TRBV27 and J is TRBJ1-1; D not resolved. Deletions cut 0 bases from V and 0 bases from J, with 8 bases between. Germline CDR1 reads MNHEY; CDR2 reads SMNVEV (reference sequence). This CDR3 is built from 15 residues. CDR3 region: CASSLSATLNTEAFF. CDR3 DNA: TGTGCCAGCAGTTTATCGGCCACACTGAACACTGAAGCTTTCTTT.

The chain joins TRBV4-2 to TRBJ1-5; 8 bases agree with TRBD1. This CDR3 is built from 16 residues. Germline CDR1 and CDR2: LGHNA and YNFKEQ. J was trimmed by 6 bases and V by 4 bases; bases with no gene match: 11. The CDR3 DNA is TGTGCCAGCAGCCGGACAGGGAACAAGCACGGTCAGCCCCAGCATTTT. Translated, it gives CASSRTGNKHGQPQHF.

This chain joins TRBV28 and TRBJ1-1, with D hard to call. CDR1 is MDHEN, CDR2 SYDVKM, per germline. The CDR3 spans 11 residues. The V end was cut by 3 bases, the J end by 7 bases, with 6 bases between. In nucleotides, the CDR3 is TGTGCCAGCAGTTTGAGGTGTGAAGCTTTCTTT. Translating gives CASSLRCEAFF. Based on the CDR3 plus reference TRBV28 and TRBJ1-1, the full variable domain is DVKVTQSSRYLVKRTGEKVFLECVQDMDHENMFWYRQDPGLGLRLIYFSYDVKMKEKGDIPEGYSVSREKKERFSLILESASTNQTSMYLCASSLRCEAFFGQGTRLTVV.

This sequence joins TRBV5-1 and TRBJ2-2; 12 nucleotides agree with TRBD1. Germline lookup yields CDR1 SGHRS and CDR2 YFSETQ. The CDR3 length is 17 residues. With V trimmed by 3 bases and J by 0 bases, 3 bases remained unmatched. The CDR3 DNA follows: TGCGCCAGCAGCTACGGGACAGGGGGCCCGAACACCGGGGAGCTGTTTTTT. It specifies CASSYGTGGPNTGELFF.

This rearrangement joins TRBV7-3 to TRBJ2-1; D is perhaps TRBD2 (6 bases). Germline CDR1 SGHTA, CDR2 FQGTGA. There are 12 residues in the CDR3. Trimming took 5 bases from V and 7 from J, leaving 9 bases between them. DNA of the CDR3: TGTGCCAGCAGCCGGACTACTAATGAGCAGTTCTTC. Protein product: CASSRTTNEQFF.

CDR3 bases: TGTGCCAGCAGCGTCCGACAGGGGGGGACCCAGCATTTT. This codes for CASSVRQGGTQHF. V and J are TRBV9 and TRBJ1-5; 9 positions agree with TRBD1. CDR1 and CDR2 (germline): SGDLS, YYNGEE. The CDR3 length is 13 residues. V lost 2 bases and J lost 11; bases outside the gene matches: 5. The full variable domain, in which reference TRBV9 and TRBJ1-5 provide the parts outside the CDR3, is DSGVTQTPKHLITATGQRVTLRCSPRSGDLSVYWYQQSLDQGLQFLIQYYNGEERAKGNILERFSAQQFPDLHSELNLSSLELGDSALYFCASSVRQGGTQHFGDGTRLSIL.

The chain is built from TRBV30 and TRBJ1-2; D perhaps matches TRBD1 (5 bases). The CDR3 consists of 13 residues. Germline V gives CDR1 GTSNPN, CDR2 SVGIG (reference sequence). The ends were cut back, 5 bases at V and 4 bases at J, with 14 bases in the middle. The CDR3 sequence: CAWDPDNIYGYTF. For the CDR3, the DNA is TGTGCCTGGGACCCGGACAACATCTATGGCTACACCTTC.

This chain uses TRBV18 with TRBJ2-3, with D perhaps TRBD2 (5 bases). CDR3 size: 13 residues. Germline CDR1 KGHSH, CDR2 LQKENI. Trimming shortened V by 6 bases and J by 4 bases, and 11 bases separated the two germline ends. The CDR3 is CASSISGPDTQYF. CDR3 coding DNA: TGTGCCAGCTCCATCAGCGGCCCAGATACGCAGTATTTT.

This sequence joins TRBV5-1 and TRBJ1-1; maybe TRBD1 (5 bases). With 1 base removed from V and 6 bases from J, the gap between germline ends came to 16 bases. Germline CDR1 and CDR2: SGHRS and YFSETQ. There are 15 residues in the CDR3. The CDR3 DNA sequence: TGCGCCAGCAGCTTGTCAGGTCAGGGAGGGGCTGAAGCTTTCTTT. Encoded protein: CASSLSGQGGAEAFF.

As DNA, the CDR3 is TGCGCCAGCAGTACCGGGACAACCTATGAAAAACTGTTTTTT. Residues: CASSTGTTYEKLFF. The V and J genes are TRBV5-1 and TRBJ1-4, with D possibly matching TRBD1 (6 bases). V shed 5 bases and J shed 6 bases, with 14 bases lying between them. The V gene's germline CDR1 is SGHRS and CDR2 YFSETQ. CDR3 size: 14 residues.